Listed here are 2 T cell receptor beta chains from one sample, sequenced in a study of molecular identifiers for immune sequencing clone quantification (dated by TCRdb to between 2017 and 2018). Library method: PCR. Instrument used: Illumina HiSeq 4000. The public reads were reanalyzed by TCRdb: fastp trimming at Q25, MiXCR alignment, in-frame beta chains only. Each entry is one CDR3 protein sequence, shown with its most common DNA and genes. For this sample the table gives some 88,000 distinct CDR3 sequences, of which 21% were detected only once. The ten most abundant clones make up approximately 1.1% of the sample. The sample comprised naive CD8+ T cells from blood, with Jurkat cell RNA spiked in. The sample's cell subset or site label is to be understood as: FACS-sorted CD8+CD4-CCR7+CD45RA+ naive T cells. Receptor source: a human donor in good health. Some libraries in this study had Jurkat cell RNA spiked in.

This clonotype was counted between two and nine times. This rearrangement joins TRBV20-1 to TRBJ2-1; D uncertain. This CDR3 region has 13 residues. The germline V gene has CDR1 DFQATT and CDR2 SNEGSKA (reference sequence). Trimming removed 6 bases from V and 2 bases from J, with 11 bases in between. CDR3 nucleotide sequence: TGCAGTGCAATCGCGGCTACCTACAATGAGCAGTTCTTC. Translated: CSAIAATYNEQFF.

In this sample, this clonotype turned up a few times. This chain joins TRBV13 and TRBJ2-1; D possibly corresponds to TRBD2 (5 bases). This CDR3 has 15 amino acids. V lost 6 bases, J lost 0 bases, and 12 bases lay in between. The V gene's germline CDR1 is PRHDT and CDR2 FYEKMQ (reference sequence). The CDR3, as DNA: TGTGCCAGCAGTCCCGGGATAAGCTCCTACAATGAGCAGTTCTTC. It translates to CASSPGISSYNEQFF.